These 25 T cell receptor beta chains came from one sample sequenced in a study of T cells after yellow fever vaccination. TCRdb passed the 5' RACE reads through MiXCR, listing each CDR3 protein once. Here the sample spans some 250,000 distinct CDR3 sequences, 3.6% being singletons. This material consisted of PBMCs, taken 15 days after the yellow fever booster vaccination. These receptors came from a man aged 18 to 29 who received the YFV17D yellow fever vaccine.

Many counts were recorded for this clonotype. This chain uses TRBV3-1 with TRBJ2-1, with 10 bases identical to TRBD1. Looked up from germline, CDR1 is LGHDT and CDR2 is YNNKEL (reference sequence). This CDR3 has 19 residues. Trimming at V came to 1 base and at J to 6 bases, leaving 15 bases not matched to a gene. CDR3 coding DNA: TGTGCCAGCAGCCAAGGACGCTATTTTCGGGACAGGGGAGGCAATGAGCAGTTCTTC. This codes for CASSQGRYFRDRGGNEQFF.

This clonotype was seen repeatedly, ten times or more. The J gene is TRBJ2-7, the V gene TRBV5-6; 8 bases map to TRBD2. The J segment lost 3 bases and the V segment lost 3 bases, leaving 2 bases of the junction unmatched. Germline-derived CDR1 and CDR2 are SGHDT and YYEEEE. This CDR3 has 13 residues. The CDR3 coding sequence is TGTGCCAGCAGCTCCGGGGGGGGCTACGAGCAGTACGTC. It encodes CASSSGGGYEQYV.

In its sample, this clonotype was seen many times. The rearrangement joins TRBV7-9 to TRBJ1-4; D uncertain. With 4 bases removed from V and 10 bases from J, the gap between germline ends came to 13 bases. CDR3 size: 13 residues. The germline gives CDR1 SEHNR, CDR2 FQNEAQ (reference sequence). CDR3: CASSSPAVGKLFF. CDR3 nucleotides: TGTGCCAGCAGCTCCCCTGCTGTAGGAAAACTGTTTTTT.

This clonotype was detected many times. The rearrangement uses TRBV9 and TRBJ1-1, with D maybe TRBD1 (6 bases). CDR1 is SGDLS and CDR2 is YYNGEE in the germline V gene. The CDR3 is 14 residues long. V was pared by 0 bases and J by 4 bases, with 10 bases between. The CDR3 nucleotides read TGTGCCAGCAGCGTAGTGGGGGGCCCCACTGAAGCTTTCTTT. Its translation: CASSVVGGPTEAFF.

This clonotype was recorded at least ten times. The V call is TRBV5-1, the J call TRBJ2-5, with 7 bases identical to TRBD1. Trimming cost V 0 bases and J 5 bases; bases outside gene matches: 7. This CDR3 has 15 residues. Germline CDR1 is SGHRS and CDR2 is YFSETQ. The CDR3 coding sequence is TGCGCCAGCAGCTTGGTACAGGGGCGACGCGAGACCCAGTACTTC. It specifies CASSLVQGRRETQYF.

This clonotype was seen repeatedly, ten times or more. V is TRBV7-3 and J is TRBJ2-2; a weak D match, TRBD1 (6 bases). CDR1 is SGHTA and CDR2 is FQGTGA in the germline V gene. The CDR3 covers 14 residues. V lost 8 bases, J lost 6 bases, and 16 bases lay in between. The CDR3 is CASQIQGNAGELFF. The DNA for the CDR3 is TGTGCCAGCCAGATACAGGGCAACGCCGGGGAGCTGTTTTTT.

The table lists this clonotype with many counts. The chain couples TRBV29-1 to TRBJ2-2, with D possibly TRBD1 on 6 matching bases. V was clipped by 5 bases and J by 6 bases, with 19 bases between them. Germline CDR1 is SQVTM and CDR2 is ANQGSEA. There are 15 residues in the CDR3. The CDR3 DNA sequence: TGCAGCGTTTCCCAGGGGCTCTTCGGTGCCGGGGAGCTGTTTTTT. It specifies CSVSQGLFGAGELFF.

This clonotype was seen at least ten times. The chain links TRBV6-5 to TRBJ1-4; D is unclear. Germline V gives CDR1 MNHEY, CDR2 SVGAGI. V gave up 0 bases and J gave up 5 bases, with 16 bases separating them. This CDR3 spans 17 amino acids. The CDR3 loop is CASSYSKIPGSNEKLFF. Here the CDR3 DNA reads TGTGCCAGCAGTTACTCGAAAATTCCTGGGTCGAATGAAAAACTGTTTTTT.

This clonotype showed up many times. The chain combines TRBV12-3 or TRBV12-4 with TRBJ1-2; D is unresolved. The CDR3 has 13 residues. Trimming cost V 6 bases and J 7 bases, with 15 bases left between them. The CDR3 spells CASSRAYGLGYTF. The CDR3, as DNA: TGTGCCAGCAGCCGGGCTTACGGTCTTGGCTACACCTTC.

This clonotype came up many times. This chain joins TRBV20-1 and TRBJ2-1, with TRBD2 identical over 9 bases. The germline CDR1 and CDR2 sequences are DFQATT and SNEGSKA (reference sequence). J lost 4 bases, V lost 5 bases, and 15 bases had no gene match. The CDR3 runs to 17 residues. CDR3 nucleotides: TGCAGTGCTCCCGGGTCAGCGGGGGGCCCCGAGTACAATGAGCAGTTCTTC. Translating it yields CSAPGSAGGPEYNEQFF.

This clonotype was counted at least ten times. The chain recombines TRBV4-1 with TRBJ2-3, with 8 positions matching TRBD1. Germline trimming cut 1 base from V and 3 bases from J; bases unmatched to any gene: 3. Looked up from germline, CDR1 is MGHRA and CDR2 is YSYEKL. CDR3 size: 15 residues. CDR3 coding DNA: TGCGCCAGCAGCCAAGTGGGGACAGGAACAGATACGCAGTATTTT. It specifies CASSQVGTGTDTQYF.

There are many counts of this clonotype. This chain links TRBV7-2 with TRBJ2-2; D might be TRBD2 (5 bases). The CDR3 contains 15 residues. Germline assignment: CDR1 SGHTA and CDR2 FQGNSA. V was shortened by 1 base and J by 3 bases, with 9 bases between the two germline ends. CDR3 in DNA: TGTGCCAGCAGCTTAGATTACGGGGACACCGGGGAGCTGTTTTTT. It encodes CASSLDYGDTGELFF.

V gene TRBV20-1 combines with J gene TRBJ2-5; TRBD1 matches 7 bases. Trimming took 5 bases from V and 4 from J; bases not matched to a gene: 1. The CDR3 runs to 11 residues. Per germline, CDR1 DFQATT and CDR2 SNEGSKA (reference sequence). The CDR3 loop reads CSAPGGETQYF. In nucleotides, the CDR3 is TGCAGTGCTCCAGGGGGAGAGACCCAGTACTTC.

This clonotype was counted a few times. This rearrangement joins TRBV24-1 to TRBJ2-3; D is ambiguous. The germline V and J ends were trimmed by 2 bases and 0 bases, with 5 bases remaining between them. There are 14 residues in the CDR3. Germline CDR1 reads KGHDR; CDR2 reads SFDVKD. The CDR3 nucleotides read TGTGCCACCAGTGATTCCAGGAGCACAGATACGCAGTATTTT. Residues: CATSDSRSTDTQYF.

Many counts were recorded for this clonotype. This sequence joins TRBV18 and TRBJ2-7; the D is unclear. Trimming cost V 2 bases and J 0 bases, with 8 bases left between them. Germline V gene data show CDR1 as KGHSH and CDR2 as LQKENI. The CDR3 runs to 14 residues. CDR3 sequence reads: CASSPGISSYEQYF. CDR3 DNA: TGTGCCAGCTCACCAGGGATAAGCTCCTACGAGCAGTACTTC.

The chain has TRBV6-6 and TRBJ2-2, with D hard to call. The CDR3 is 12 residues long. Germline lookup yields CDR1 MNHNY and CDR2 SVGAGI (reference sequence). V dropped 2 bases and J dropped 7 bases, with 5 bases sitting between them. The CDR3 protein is CASSYSNGELFF. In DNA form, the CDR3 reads TGTGCCAGCAGTTACAGTAACGGGGAGCTGTTTTTT.

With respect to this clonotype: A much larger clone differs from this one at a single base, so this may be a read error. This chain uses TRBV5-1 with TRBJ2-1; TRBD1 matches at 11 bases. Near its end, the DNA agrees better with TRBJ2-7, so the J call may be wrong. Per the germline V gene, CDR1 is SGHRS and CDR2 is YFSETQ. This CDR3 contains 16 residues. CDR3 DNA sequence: TGCGCCAGCAGCTTCAATCCGGGACAGGGGGTCAATGAGCAGTACTTC. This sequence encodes CASSFNPGQGVNEQYF.

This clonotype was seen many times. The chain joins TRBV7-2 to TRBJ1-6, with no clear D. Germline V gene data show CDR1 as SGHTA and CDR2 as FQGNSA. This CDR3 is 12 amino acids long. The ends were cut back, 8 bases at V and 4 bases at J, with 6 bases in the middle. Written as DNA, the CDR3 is TGTGCCAGCTCGGGGTATAATTCACCCCTCCACTTT. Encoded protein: CASSGYNSPLHF.

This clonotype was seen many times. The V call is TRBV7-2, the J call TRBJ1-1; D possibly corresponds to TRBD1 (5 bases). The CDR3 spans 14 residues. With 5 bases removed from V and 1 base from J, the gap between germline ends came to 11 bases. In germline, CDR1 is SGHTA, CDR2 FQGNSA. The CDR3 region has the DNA TGTGCCAGCAGCCGACAGAGGTCGAACACTGAAGCTTTCTTT. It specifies CASSRQRSNTEAFF.

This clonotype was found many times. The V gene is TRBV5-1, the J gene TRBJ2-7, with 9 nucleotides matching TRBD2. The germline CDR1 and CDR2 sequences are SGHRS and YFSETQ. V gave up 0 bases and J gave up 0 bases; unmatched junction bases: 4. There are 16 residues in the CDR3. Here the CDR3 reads CASSLGLAGVSYEQYF. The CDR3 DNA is TGCGCCAGCAGCTTGGGGTTAGCGGGGGTCTCCTACGAGCAGTACTTC.

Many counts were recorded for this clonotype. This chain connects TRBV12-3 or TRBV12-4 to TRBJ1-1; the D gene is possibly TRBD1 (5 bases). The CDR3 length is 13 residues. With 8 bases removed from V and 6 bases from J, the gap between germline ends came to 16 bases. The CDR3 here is CASYMGGGAEAFF. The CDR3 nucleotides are TGTGCCAGCTATATGGGGGGAGGGGCTGAAGCTTTCTTT.

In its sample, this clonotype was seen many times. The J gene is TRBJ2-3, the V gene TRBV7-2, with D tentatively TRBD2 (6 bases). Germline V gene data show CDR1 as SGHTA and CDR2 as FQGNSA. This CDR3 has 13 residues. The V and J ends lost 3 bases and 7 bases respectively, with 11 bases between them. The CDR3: CASSFGGENTQYF. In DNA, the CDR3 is TGTGCCAGCAGCTTCGGCGGGGAAAATACGCAGTATTTT.

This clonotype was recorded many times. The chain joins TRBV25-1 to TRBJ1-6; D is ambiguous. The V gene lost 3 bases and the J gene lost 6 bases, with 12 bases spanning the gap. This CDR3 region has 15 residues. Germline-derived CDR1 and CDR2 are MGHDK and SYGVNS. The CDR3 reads CASSEVPTANSPLHF. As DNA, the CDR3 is TGTGCCAGCAGTGAGGTCCCGACGGCTAATTCACCCCTCCACTTT.

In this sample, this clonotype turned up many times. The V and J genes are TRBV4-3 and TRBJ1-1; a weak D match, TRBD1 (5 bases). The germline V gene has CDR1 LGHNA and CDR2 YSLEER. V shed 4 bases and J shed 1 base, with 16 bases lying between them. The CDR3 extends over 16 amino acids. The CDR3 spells CASSPLEGKGNTEAFF. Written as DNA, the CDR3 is TGCGCCAGCAGCCCACTCGAGGGGAAGGGGAACACTGAAGCTTTCTTT.

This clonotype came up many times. The CDR3 protein is CASSGGGQGAGNEQFF. CDR3 DNA sequence: TGTGCCAGCAGTGGGGGGGGACAGGGGGCCGGCAATGAGCAGTTCTTC. The V and J genes are TRBV12-3 or TRBV12-4 and TRBJ2-1, with TRBD1 matching 12 bases. This CDR3 has 16 residues. V dropped 5 bases and J dropped 6; count of bases not matched to a gene: 8.